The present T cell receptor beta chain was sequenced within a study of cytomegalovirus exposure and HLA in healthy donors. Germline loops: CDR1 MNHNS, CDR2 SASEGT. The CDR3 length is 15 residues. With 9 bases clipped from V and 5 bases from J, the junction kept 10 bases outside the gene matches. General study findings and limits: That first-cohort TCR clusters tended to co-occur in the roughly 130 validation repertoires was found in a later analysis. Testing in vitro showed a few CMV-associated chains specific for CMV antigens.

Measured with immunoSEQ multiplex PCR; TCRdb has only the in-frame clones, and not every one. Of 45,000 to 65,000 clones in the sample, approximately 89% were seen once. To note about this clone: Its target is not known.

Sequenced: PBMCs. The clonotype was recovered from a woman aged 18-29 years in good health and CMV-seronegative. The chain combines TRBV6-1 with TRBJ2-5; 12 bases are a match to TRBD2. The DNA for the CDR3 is TGTGCCAGGGGCGCTAGCGGGAGGGCCGGGGAGACCCAGTACTTC. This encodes CARGASGRAGETQYF.